This TCR beta chain was observed in a study of blood T cell repertoires in COVID-19. Study overall: Acute and convalescent COVID-19 samples came from the United States, Italy and Spain. PBMCs, B-cell-depleted T cells, or T cells provided the cDNA or gDNA that made up the material.

How the authors handled the data: Scientists estimated how many nucleated cells there were by amplifying reference gene primers. The repertoire was sequenced with immunoSEQ multiplex PCR; TCRdb's copy has only in-frame clones and lacks some. V, J and clone size derive from that table, while D and trimming were established from the DNA sequence. Of about 170,000 clones listed, more than 65% are singletons. Looked up from germline, CDR1 is LNHDA and CDR2 is SQIVND (reference sequence). The CDR3 is 15 amino acids. The J segment lost 0 bases and the V segment lost 6 bases, leaving 5 bases of the junction unmatched.

This chain joins TRBV19 and TRBJ2-1, with 7 bases identical to TRBD2. Material: peripheral blood. This receptor was taken from a man in his 70s with active or convalescent COVID-19. CDR3 in DNA: TGTGCCAGTAGCACTAGCGTGAGCTCCTACAATGAGCAGTTCTTC. Translation gives CASSTSVSSYNEQFF.